These 15 T cell receptor beta chains were sequenced from one sample in a study of cytomegalovirus exposure and HLA in healthy donors. Produced via immunoSEQ multiplex PCR; TCRdb's table is partial and in-frame only. The table has roughly 150,000 clones, nearly 90% seen once. Sequenced: PBMCs. Every receptor here comes from a woman between 18 and 30 years old in good health and CMV-seropositive.

V is TRBV19 and J is TRBJ2-5, with 7 bases that match TRBD1. The CDR3 consists of 14 residues. The germline gives CDR1 LNHDA, CDR2 SQIVND (reference sequence). V shed 6 bases and J 1 base; nucleotides not matched to a gene: 5. CDR3 DNA: TGTGCCAGTAGCACCCAGGGGGTCCAAGAGACCCAGTACTTC. Residues: CASSTQGVQETQYF.

Only one count was recorded for this clone. The rearrangement links TRBV20-1 to TRBJ1-1; 7 positions agree with TRBD1. The CDR3 spans 11 residues. The junction had 3 bases not matched to a gene; V was cut back by 4 bases and J by 7 bases. The germline V gene has CDR1 DFQATT and CDR2 SNEGSKA (reference sequence). The CDR3 DNA reads TGCAGTGCTACAAGACAGGGTGAAGCTTTCTTT. Amino acids: CSATRQGEAFF.

CDR3 nucleotide sequence: TGTGCCAGCAGCCTTCTAGGGGACATCAGCCGCTATGGCTACACCTTC. It codes for CASSLLGDISRYGYTF. The chain employs TRBV7-2 and TRBJ1-2, with D possibly TRBD1 on 6 matching bases. The CDR3 consists of 16 residues. The germline CDR1 and CDR2 sequences are SGHTA and FQGNSA. V gave up 5 bases and J gave up 4 bases, with 20 bases separating them. Together with reference TRBV7-2 and TRBJ1-2, the CDR3 gives the full variable domain: GAGVSQSPSNKVTEKGKDVELRCDPISGHTALYWYRQSLGQGLEFLIYFQGNSAPDKSGLPSDRFSAERTGGSVSTLTIQRTQQEDSAVYLCASSLLGDISRYGYTFGSGTRLTVV.

The rearrangement links TRBV9 to TRBJ2-5, with 7 bases aligning to TRBD1. V trimming: 3 bases; J trimming: 4 bases; junction bases outside the gene matches: 3. CDR3 length equals 13 residues. CDR1 is SGDLS and CDR2 is YYNGEE in the germline V gene. The DNA for the CDR3 is TGTGCCAGCAGCGCGACAGGGAGAGAGACCCAGTACTTC. This translates into CASSATGRETQYF. Full variable domain (missing parts from reference TRBV9 and TRBJ2-5): DSGVTQTPKHLITATGQRVTLRCSPRSGDLSVYWYQQSLDQGLQFLIQYYNGEERAKGNILERFSAQQFPDLHSELNLSSLELGDSALYFCASSATGRETQYFGPGTRLLVL.

The chain recombines TRBV29-1 with TRBJ1-1; D might be TRBD1 (6 bases). CDR3 length equals 15 residues. The V gene's germline CDR1 is SQVTM and CDR2 ANQGSEA. V was pared by 5 bases and J by 1 base, with 17 bases between. CDR3 residues: CSVPSEIRGNTEAFF. The CDR3, as DNA: TGCAGCGTTCCGTCAGAAATCAGGGGGAACACTGAAGCTTTCTTT. The variable domain in full, completed from reference TRBV29-1 and TRBJ1-1, reads SAVISQKPSRDICQRGTSLTIQCQVDSQVTMMFWYRQQPGQSLTLIATANQGSEATYESGFVIDKFPISRPNLTFSTLTVSNMSPEDSSIYLCSVPSEIRGNTEAFFGQGTRLTVV.

The V gene is TRBV6-5, the J gene TRBJ1-2, with a possible D match to TRBD1 (6 bases). V was clipped by 5 bases and J by 2 bases, with 15 bases between them. CDR1 is MNHEY and CDR2 is SVGAGI in the germline V gene. The CDR3 consists of 15 residues. Here the CDR3 reads CASSARQDGNYGYTF. Here the CDR3 DNA reads TGTGCCAGCAGTGCCCGACAGGACGGGAACTATGGCTACACCTTC.

The chain links TRBV11-3 to TRBJ2-1; 7 bases are a match to TRBD1. Germline V gene lookup returns CDR1 SGHNT and CDR2 YENEEA. After removal of 7 bases from V and 5 bases from J, the junction contained 8 bases not matched to a gene. This CDR3 is built from 14 residues. The CDR3 spells CASTTTGRDNEQFF. For the CDR3, the DNA is TGTGCCAGCACCACGACAGGGCGCGACAATGAGCAGTTCTTC.

The gene calls are TRBV19 and TRBJ2-5; D gene ambiguous. Germline assignment: CDR1 LNHDA and CDR2 SQIVND (reference sequence). Trimming stripped 5 bases from V and 2 bases from J, with 18 bases between. There are 16 residues in the CDR3. The chain's CDR3 is CASSVRRLTVQETQYF. CDR3 nucleotide sequence: TGTGCCAGTAGTGTCCGTCGGCTTACAGTGCAAGAGACCCAGTACTTC.

The chain employs TRBV7-9 and TRBJ2-1, with D hard to call. This CDR3 comprises 13 residues. The V end was cut by 2 bases, the J end by 8 bases, with 10 bases between. Germline lookup yields CDR1 SEHNR and CDR2 FQNEAQ (reference sequence). This CDR3 is CASSLLQADEQFF. DNA of the CDR3: TGTGCCAGCAGCTTACTCCAGGCCGATGAGCAGTTCTTC.

This chain uses TRBV5-1 with TRBJ2-1; 7 bases are shared with TRBD2. This CDR3 region has 13 residues. The germline V gene encodes CDR1 SGHRS and CDR2 YFSETQ. Trimming at V came to 3 bases and at J to 6 bases, leaving 3 bases not matched to a gene. The CDR3 sequence is CASSSGGSNEQFF. The CDR3 region has the DNA TGCGCCAGCAGCTCGGGAGGTTCCAATGAGCAGTTCTTC.

The CDR3 coding sequence is TGCGCCAGCAGCCCCCTAGGGAGGACACGGGTCGAAAAACTGTTTTTT. Protein product: CASSPLGRTRVEKLFF. The V and J genes are TRBV5-1 and TRBJ1-4; D might be TRBD1 (5 bases). The CDR3 runs 16 residues. V lost 4 bases and J 8 bases, leaving 21 bases between the germline ends. Germline loops: CDR1 SGHRS, CDR2 YFSETQ.

The gene calls are TRBV5-1 and TRBJ2-3, with D possibly TRBD2 on 6 matching bases. Trimming shortened V by 6 bases and J by 2 bases, and 19 bases separated the two germline ends. From germline, CDR1 is SGHRS and CDR2 YFSETQ. CDR3 length: 16 residues. DNA for the CDR3: TGCGCCAGCAACGCTGAACCGGGACTTCTCACAGATACGCAGTATTTT. Translating it yields CASNAEPGLLTDTQYF.

This clone was observed a single time. The J gene is TRBJ2-2, the V gene TRBV10-3, with 15 nucleotides matching TRBD2. This CDR3 spans 17 amino acids. V was clipped by 6 bases and J by 5 bases; unmatched bases: 7. Germline assignment: CDR1 ENHRY and CDR2 SYGVKD. In DNA form, the CDR3 reads TGTGCCATCAGCACCGGGACTAGCGGGAGGCGTACCGGGGAGCTGTTTTTT. The encoded protein is CAISTGTSGRRTGELFF.

This clone has only one observation. The rearrangement links TRBV30 to TRBJ2-7; D uncertain. With 1 base removed from V and 3 bases from J, the gap between germline ends came to 4 bases. The CDR3 is 11 amino acids. Germline-derived CDR1 and CDR2 are GTSNPN and SVGIG (reference sequence). The CDR3 sequence: CAWSAGYEQYF. The CDR3 region has the DNA TGTGCCTGGAGTGCGGGCTACGAGCAGTACTTC. The whole variable domain, filled in from reference TRBV30 and TRBJ2-7, reads SQTIHQWPATLVQPVGSPLSLECTVEGTSNPNLYWYRQAAGRGLQLLFYSVGIGQISSEVPQNLSASRPQDRQFILSSKKLLLSDSGFYLCAWSAGYEQYFGPGTRLTVT.

This clone appeared a single time. This chain uses TRBV10-2 with TRBJ1-2, with 10 bases lining up with TRBD1. The junction had 9 bases not matched to a gene; V was cut back by 6 bases and J by 2 bases. The CDR3 runs 16 residues. Germline assignment: CDR1 WSHSY and CDR2 SAAADI. The CDR3 DNA reads TGCGCCAGCAGACAATTTGGGACAGGGGAGAACTATGGCTACACCTTC. Protein product: CASRQFGTGENYGYTF.